This TCR beta chain was found in a study of early T cells in non-severe SARS-CoV-2 infection. Whole-study context: Chains stayed unpaired after sequencing of bulk RNA from unsorted whole blood. Study findings and constraints: Clonotype matching in VDJdb favored anti-spike CD8 responses and did not capture private and CD4 specificities.

This clonotype was seen repeatedly, ten times or more. Antigen: not known. V lost 3 bases, J lost 3 bases, and 15 bases lay in between. The CDR3 has 15 amino acids. The germline V gene encodes CDR1 MDHEN and CDR2 SYDVKM. Individual cDNA molecules received unique molecular identifiers during library preparation. TCRdb recomputed calls from the 5' RACE reads with MiXCR, one row per CDR3 protein. Of some 42,000 distinct CDR3 sequences listed, roughly 6.2% are singletons. The receptor's source is an adult who was a healthcare worker with PCR-confirmed SARS-CoV-2 infection or an uninfected control (not recorded which). The sequences come from whole blood, collected at baseline. V usage is TRBV28 and J usage is TRBJ2-7; D tentatively reads TRBD1 or TRBD2 (7 bases each). The CDR3 nucleotides read TGTGCCAGCAGTTTTCCCGCAGGGGGGGACTACGAGCAGTACTTC. Its protein product is CASSFPAGGDYEQYF.